This TCR beta chain was observed in a study of shared clonotypes between healthy human individuals. Clones were sequenced by immunoSEQ multiplex PCR, and TCRdb holds only the in-frame ones, with some missing. This sample carries about half a million clones, 70% to 80% of them seen once, and the ten largest clones take 9.5% to 15%. This CDR3 contains 13 residues. V dropped 2 bases and J dropped 4 bases, with 8 bases sitting between them. Germline loops: CDR1 SGHTA, CDR2 FQGTGA. A word on this clone: Other DNA variants within this sample encode the same CDR3.

This chain links TRBV7-3 with TRBJ2-5, with D possibly being TRBD1 or TRBD2 (6 bases each). Sequencing was performed on PBMCs. The clonotype comes from a woman aged 40 to 50 in good health. Some clones in this sample may be carry-over from other donors' samples. As DNA, the CDR3 is TGTGCCAGCAGCTTAGAGGGGGGAGAGACCCAGTACTTC. Translating it yields CASSLEGGETQYF.